These 7 T cell receptor beta chains came from one sample sequenced in a study of early stage breast cancer tumors listed by TCRdb under 2017. Receptor amplification or capture employed the immunoSEQ multiplex PCR assay. TCRdb carries this immuneACCESS record with in-frame sequences only. Its versions omit some clonotypes, under half of them owing to an unresolved V gene in the studies checked, with the rest unexplained. For this sample the table gives roughly 48,000 clones, of which roughly four fifths were detected only once. The ten largest clones add up to 1.3% to 1.5% of the sample. The specimen was blood. These receptors all stem from a person aged 50 to 59 with breast cancer.

This chain uses TRBV5-4 with TRBJ2-7, with 9 bases fitting TRBD2. Trimming removed 4 bases from V and 4 bases from J; junction bases left unmatched: 6. This CDR3 has 14 amino acids. Germline loops: CDR1 SGHNT, CDR2 YYREEE (reference sequence). CDR3 DNA: TGTGCCAGCAGCGCGGGGGGGGAAACGTACGAGCAGTACTTC. Amino acid sequence: CASSAGGETYEQYF.

This clone came up once. The J gene is TRBJ1-3, the V gene TRBV28, with D unresolved. The CDR3 runs to 14 residues. V lost 2 bases and J lost 2, with 7 bases in between. Per germline, CDR1 MDHEN and CDR2 SYDVKM. As DNA, the CDR3 is TGTGCCAGCAGTTTAGCTGGGCCTGGAAACACCATATATTTT. Residues: CASSLAGPGNTIYF.

V usage is TRBV7-9 and J usage is TRBJ2-7, with D uncertain. V dropped 4 bases and J dropped 4 bases, with 14 bases sitting between them. CDR3 length: 14 amino acids. In germline, CDR1 is SEHNR, CDR2 FQNEAQ (reference sequence). The CDR3 sequence is CASSSGPPWYEQYF. The CDR3 DNA is TGTGCCAGCAGCTCTGGACCCCCGTGGTACGAGCAGTACTTC.

The genes are TRBV29-1 and TRBJ2-5; possibly TRBD1 or TRBD2 for D (5 bases each). Trimming took 3 bases from V and 7 from J, leaving 9 bases between them. Germline CDR1 reads SQVTM; CDR2 reads ANQGSEA. This CDR3 contains 11 residues. CDR3 DNA: TGCAGCGTTGAGAAGAGGGGGACCCAGTACTTC. It encodes CSVEKRGTQYF.

The V gene is TRBV5-1, the J gene TRBJ2-5; the match to TRBD2 covers 13 bases. TRBJ2-7 matches the DNA end more closely, so the J call is doubtful. This CDR3 region has 15 residues. CDR1 is SGHRS and CDR2 is YFSETQ in the germline V gene. CDR3 amino acids: CASRSGTSGNYEQYF. DNA of the CDR3: TGCGCCAGCAGATCAGGGACTAGCGGGAACTACGAGCAGTACTTC.

The chain couples TRBV7-2 to TRBJ1-5; 9 positions match TRBD1. This CDR3 is built from 16 residues. The V and J ends lost 1 base and 6 bases, in that order; junction bases with no gene match: 7. Germline V lookup: CDR1 SGHTA, CDR2 FQGNSA. CDR3 in amino acids: CASSLGNRGLGQPQHF. As DNA, the CDR3 is TGTGCCAGCAGCTTAGGGAACAGGGGGCTTGGTCAGCCCCAGCATTTT.

The chain uses TRBV9 and TRBJ1-2; the match to TRBD1 covers 8 bases. Trimming at V came to 3 bases and at J to 4 bases, leaving 14 bases not matched to a gene. The CDR3 length is 17 residues. Germline V gives CDR1 SGDLS, CDR2 YYNGEE. CDR3 residues: CASSEGEGDRMGYGYTF. CDR3 in DNA: TGTGCCAGCAGCGAGGGAGAGGGGGACAGGATGGGCTATGGCTACACCTTC.